This TCR beta chain was retrieved from a study of T cells in Graves' hyperthyroidism and ophthalmopathy. Template material for amplifying TCR beta CDR3 regions consisted of RNA transcripts. The HTBI primer set served for first-round RT-PCR of the TCR CDR3. TCRdb independently ran MiXCR on the multiplex PCR reads; one entry per CDR3 protein. The table lists 300,000 to 400,000 distinct CDR3 sequences, roughly 15% of them singletons. Deletions cut 2 bases from V and 5 bases from J, with 12 bases between. This CDR3 has 14 amino acids. Germline V gives CDR1 LGHNA, CDR2 YNFKEQ. Sequenced material: blood. This sequence was found in a woman younger than 45 with Graves' ophthalmopathy. V gene TRBV4-2 combines with J gene TRBJ2-5; D is unresolved. The CDR3 coding sequence is TGTGCCAGCAGCCAACAGTACCCTCCCGAGACCCAGTACTTC. Its translation: CASSQQYPPETQYF.